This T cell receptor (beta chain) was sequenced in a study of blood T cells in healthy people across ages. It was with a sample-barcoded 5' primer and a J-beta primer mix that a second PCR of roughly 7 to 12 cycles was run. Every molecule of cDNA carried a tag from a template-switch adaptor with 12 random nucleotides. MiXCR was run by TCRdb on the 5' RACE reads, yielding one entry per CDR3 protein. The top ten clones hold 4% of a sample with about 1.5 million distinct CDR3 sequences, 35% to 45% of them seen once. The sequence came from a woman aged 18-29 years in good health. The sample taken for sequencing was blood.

The CDR3 DNA reads as TGTGCCAGCAGCAAGACAGGCATAAACTATGGCTACACCTTC. Translated: CASSKTGINYGYTF. V usage is TRBV28 and J usage is TRBJ1-2; possibly TRBD1 for D (6 bases). Looked up from germline, CDR1 is MDHEN and CDR2 is SYDVKM. The CDR3 consists of 14 residues. Trimming took 6 bases from V and 2 from J, leaving 13 bases between them.